This TCR beta chain comes out of a study of lymphopenia after photon versus proton radiotherapy. Repertoires were generated with immunoSEQ multiplex PCR, while TCRdb's copy carries only in-frame clones and drops some. The sample carries approximately 80,000 clones, 83% recorded once. The CDR3 runs to 13 residues. In germline, CDR1 is SEHNR, CDR2 FQNEAQ (reference sequence). Trimming removed 0 bases at V and 4 bases at J, with 6 bases between. V and J are TRBV7-9 and TRBJ1-1; unclear D gene. The TCR sequence derives from a man aged 60-69 years with pancreatic cancer. The sample consisted of peripheral blood, taken from a patient treated with proton-based radiotherapy. In nucleotides, the CDR3 is TGTGCCAGCAGCTTAGCGGTGGCCACTGAAGCTTTCTTT. The encoded protein is CASSLAVATEAFF. The full variable domain, in which reference TRBV7-9 and TRBJ1-1 provide the parts outside the CDR3, is DTGVSQNPRHKITKRGQNVTFRCDPISEHNRLYWYRQTLGQGPEFLTYFQNEAQLEKSRLLSDRFSAERPKGSFSTLEIQRTEQGDSAMYLCASSLAVATEAFFGQGTRLTVV.